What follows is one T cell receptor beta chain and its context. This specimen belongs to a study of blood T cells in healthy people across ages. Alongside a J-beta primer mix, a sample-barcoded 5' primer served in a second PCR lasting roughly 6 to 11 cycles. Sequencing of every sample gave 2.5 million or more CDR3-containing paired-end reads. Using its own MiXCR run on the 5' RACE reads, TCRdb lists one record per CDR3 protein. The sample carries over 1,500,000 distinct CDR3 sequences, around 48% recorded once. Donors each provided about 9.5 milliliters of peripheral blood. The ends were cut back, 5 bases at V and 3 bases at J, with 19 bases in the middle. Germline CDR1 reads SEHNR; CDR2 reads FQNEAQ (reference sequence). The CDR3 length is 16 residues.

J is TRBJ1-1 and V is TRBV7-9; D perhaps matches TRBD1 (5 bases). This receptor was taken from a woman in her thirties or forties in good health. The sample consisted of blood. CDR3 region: CASSQSWGTPDTEAFF. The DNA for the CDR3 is TGTGCCAGCAGCCAGAGTTGGGGGACGCCGGACACTGAAGCTTTCTTT.